This T cell receptor (beta chain) was captured in a study of blood T cells in healthy people across ages. Study observations and caveats: As age increased, TCR beta diversity per million T cells fell in a roughly linear fashion. What prevented conclusive comparison of naive and antigen-experienced cells was that PBMCs were unsorted.

Samples had at least 6.5 million PBMCs isolated from them. Through a sample-barcoded 5' primer and a J-beta primer mix, a second PCR was run for 7 to 11 cycles. Sequencing of every sample gave 2.5 million or more CDR3-containing paired-end reads. From the 5' RACE reads, TCRdb called clonotypes with MiXCR, one entry per CDR3 protein. Among 650,000 to 1,000,000 distinct CDR3 sequences, about 34% were seen once, and the ten largest hold approximately 12%. In its sample, this clonotype was seen a few times. Its matching antigen is unknown. This TCR derives from a man aged 18 to 30 in good health. The sequenced material came from blood.

CDR3 sequence (DNA): TGTGCCAGCTCTCCCATGGGGACTAGCTCGCAAGATACGCAGTATTTT. This translates into CASSPMGTSSQDTQYF. The chain couples TRBV18 to TRBJ2-3, with TRBD2 matching 9 bases. This CDR3 spans 16 amino acids. Germline V gene data show CDR1 as KGHSH and CDR2 as LQKENI. V dropped 6 bases and J dropped 5; count of bases not matched to a gene: 12.